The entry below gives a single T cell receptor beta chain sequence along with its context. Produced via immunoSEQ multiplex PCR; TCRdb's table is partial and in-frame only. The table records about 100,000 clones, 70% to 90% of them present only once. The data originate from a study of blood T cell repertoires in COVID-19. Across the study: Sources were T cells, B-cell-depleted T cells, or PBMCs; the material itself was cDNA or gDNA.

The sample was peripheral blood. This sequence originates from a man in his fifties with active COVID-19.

CDR3 protein: CASSTGSGGYNEQFF. The CDR3 nucleotides read TGCGCCAGCAGCACCGGCAGCGGGGGATACAATGAGCAGTTCTTC. This chain uses TRBV5-1 with TRBJ2-1; 8 nucleotides match TRBD2. V lost 4 bases and J lost 4; bases outside the gene matches: 7. The CDR3 loop spans 15 amino acids. Germline CDR1 is SGHRS and CDR2 is YFSETQ.